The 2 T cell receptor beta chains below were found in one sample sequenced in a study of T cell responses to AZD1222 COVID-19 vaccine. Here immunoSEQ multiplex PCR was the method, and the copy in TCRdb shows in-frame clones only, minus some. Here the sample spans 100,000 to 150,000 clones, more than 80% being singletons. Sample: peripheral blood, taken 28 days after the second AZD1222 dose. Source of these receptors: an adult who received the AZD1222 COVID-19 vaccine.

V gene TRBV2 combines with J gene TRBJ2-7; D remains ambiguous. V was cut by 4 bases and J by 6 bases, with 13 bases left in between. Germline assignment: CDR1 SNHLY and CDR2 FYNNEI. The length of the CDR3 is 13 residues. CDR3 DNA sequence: TGTGCCAGCAGTGTTGATCCAAACGGCGAGCAGTACTTC. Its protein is CASSVDPNGEQYF.

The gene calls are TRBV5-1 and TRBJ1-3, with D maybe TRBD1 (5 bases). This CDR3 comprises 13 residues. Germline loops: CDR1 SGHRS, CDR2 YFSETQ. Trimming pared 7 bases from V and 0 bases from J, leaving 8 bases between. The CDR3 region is CASQQGSGNTIYF. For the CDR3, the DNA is TGCGCCAGCCAGCAGGGCTCTGGAAACACCATATATTTT.